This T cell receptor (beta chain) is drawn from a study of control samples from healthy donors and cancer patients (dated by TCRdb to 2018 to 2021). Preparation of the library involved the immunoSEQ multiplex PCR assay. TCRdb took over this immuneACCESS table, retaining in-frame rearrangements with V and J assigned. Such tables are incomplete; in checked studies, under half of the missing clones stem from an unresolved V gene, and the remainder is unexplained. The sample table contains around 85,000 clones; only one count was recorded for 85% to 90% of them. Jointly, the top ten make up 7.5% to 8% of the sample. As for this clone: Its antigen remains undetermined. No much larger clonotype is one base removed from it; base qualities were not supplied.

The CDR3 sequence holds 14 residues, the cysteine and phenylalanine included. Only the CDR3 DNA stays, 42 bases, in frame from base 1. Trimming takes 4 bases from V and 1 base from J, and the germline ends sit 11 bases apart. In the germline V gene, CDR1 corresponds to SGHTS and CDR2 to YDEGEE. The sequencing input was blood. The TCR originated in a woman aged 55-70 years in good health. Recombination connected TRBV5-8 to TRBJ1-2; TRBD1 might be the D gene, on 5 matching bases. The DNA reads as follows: TGTGCCAGCAGCCTAGGGACGGATAACTATGGCTACACCTTC. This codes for CASSLGTDNYGYTF.